The T cell receptor beta chain described here comes from a study of blood T cell repertoires in COVID-19. For the study at large: Sites across the United States, Italy and Spain contributed samples from acute and convalescent COVID-19. T cells, B-cell-depleted T cells, or PBMCs supplied cDNA or gDNA.

Looked up from germline, CDR1 is SGHDN and CDR2 is FVKESK. V was clipped by 4 bases and J by 1 base; unmatched bases: 6. The length of the CDR3 is 15 residues. The table came from immunoSEQ multiplex PCR; TCRdb's copy has only in-frame clones and leaves some out. This sample carries about 200,000 clones, around 85% of them seen once, and the ten largest clones take 2.2%. This TCR was sampled from a woman aged 45 to 65 with acute or convalescent COVID-19. V usage is TRBV14 and J usage is TRBJ1-1, with 7 positions matching TRBD1. The sample taken for sequencing was peripheral blood. The CDR3 DNA follows: TGTGCCAGCAGCCGGAACAGGGGACAGAACACTGAAGCTTTCTTT. Its protein is CASSRNRGQNTEAFF.